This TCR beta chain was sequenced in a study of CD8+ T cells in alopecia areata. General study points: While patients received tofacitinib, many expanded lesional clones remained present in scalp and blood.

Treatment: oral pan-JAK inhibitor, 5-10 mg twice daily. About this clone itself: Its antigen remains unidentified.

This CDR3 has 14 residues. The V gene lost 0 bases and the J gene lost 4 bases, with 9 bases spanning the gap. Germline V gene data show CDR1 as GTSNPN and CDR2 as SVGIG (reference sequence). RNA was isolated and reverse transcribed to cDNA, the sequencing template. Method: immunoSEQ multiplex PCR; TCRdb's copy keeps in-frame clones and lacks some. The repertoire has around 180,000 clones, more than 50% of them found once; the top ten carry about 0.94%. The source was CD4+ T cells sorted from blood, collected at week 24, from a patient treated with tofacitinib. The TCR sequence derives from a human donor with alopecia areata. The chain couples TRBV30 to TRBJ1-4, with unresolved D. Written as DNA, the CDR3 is TGTGCCTGGAGTGTTAAGAGGGTTAATGAAAAACTGTTTTTT. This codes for CAWSVKRVNEKLFF. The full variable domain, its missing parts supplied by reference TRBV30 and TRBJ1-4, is SQTIHQWPATLVQPVGSPLSLECTVEGTSNPNLYWYRQAAGRGLQLLFYSVGIGQISSEVPQNLSASRPQDRQFILSSKKLLLSDSGFYLCAWSVKRVNEKLFFGSGTQLSVL.